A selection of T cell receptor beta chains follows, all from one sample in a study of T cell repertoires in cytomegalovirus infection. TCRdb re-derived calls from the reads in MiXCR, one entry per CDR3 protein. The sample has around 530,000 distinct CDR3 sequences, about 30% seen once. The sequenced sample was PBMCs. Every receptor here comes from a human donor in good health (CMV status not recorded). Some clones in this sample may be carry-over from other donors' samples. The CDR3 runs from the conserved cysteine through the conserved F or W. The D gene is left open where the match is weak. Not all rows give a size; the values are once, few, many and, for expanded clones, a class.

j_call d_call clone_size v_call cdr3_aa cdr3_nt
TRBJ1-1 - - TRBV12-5 CASDNRGGSEAFF TGTGCTAGTGACAATCGGGGTGGGTCTGAAGCTTTCTTT
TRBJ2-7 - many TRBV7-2 CASSNSYEQYF TGTGCCAGCAGCAACTCCTACGAGCAGTACTTC
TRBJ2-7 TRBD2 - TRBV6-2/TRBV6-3 CASRTSGKAYEQYF TGTGCCAGCAGAACTAGCGGGAAGGCCTACGAGCAGTACTTC
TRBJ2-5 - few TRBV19 CASSMTTQETQYF TGTGCCAGTAGTATGACAACCCAAGAGACCCAGTACTTC
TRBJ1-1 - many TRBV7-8 CASSGSARNTEAFF TGTGCCAGCAGCGGCTCTGCGAGAAACACTGAAGCTTTCTTT
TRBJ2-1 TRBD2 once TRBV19 CASTLSGNSYNEQFF TGTGCCAGTACTCTGAGCGGGAACTCCTACAATGAGCAGTTCTTC
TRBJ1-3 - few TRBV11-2 CASSLDRGRRSGNTIYF TGTGCCAGCAGCTTAGATCGAGGCCGACGCTCTGGAAACACCATATATTTT
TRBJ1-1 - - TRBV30 CALFGQINTEAFF TGTGCCCTATTCGGACAGATCAACACTGAAGCTTTCTTT
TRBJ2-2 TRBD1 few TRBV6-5 CASSTGQGVNTGELFF TGTGCCAGCAGTACGGGACAGGGGGTTAACACCGGGGAGCTGTTTTTT
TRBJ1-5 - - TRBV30 CAWSVGVVNQPQHF TGTGCCTGGAGTGTAGGGGTGGTAAATCAGCCCCAGCATTTT
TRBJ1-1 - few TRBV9 CASSVGGMNTEAFF TGTGCCAGCAGCGTAGGTGGAATGAACACTGAAGCTTTCTTT
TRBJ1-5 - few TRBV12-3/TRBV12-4 CASSLKGLVQPQHF TGTGCCAGCAGTTTAAAGGGGCTGGTTCAGCCCCAGCATTTT
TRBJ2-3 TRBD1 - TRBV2 CASSELGQGAKDTQYF TGTGCCAGCAGTGAGTTGGGACAGGGGGCAAAAGATACGCAGTATTTT